This T cell receptor (beta chain) is drawn from a study of blood T cells in healthy people across ages. On the study more broadly: With template switching, about one barcoded beta molecule was captured per two T cells.

The authors ran a second PCR of 7 to 11 cycles using a sample-barcoded 5' primer and a J-beta primer mix. TCRdb re-analysed the 5' RACE reads in MiXCR, keeping a single row per CDR3 protein. Of 600,000 or so distinct CDR3 sequences in the sample, less than 35% were seen once. Trimming cost V 3 bases and J 2 bases; bases outside gene matches: 2. Germline loops: CDR1 SEHNR, CDR2 FQNEAQ (reference sequence). The CDR3 is made up of 15 amino acids. V gene TRBV7-9 combines with J gene TRBJ2-5; 11 bases map to TRBD2. The TCR originated in a woman of 80 years or more in good health. The sequenced sample consisted of blood. The CDR3 reads CASSFGLAGQETQYF. In DNA, the CDR3 is TGTGCCAGCAGCTTTGGACTAGCGGGTCAAGAGACCCAGTACTTC.